The present entry profiles one TCR beta chain with its context. Its antigen remains unknown. The diagnoses drew upon clinical symptoms, serum thyroxine and TRAb, thyroid ultrasound and orbital computed tomography. TCR beta CDR3 regions were amplified from RNA transcripts. An initial round of RT-PCR targeting the TCR CDR3 relied on the HTBI primer set. From the multiplex PCR reads, TCRdb called clonotypes with MiXCR, one entry per CDR3 protein. The table has a few hundred thousand distinct CDR3 sequences, around 16% seen once; the top ten hold 12% to 15%. This entry belongs to a study of T cells in Graves' hyperthyroidism and ophthalmopathy. Broader study findings: Model predictions of ophthalmopathy came a median around 6.5 months before onset.

This CDR3 is built from 13 residues. Germline V gives CDR1 LNHNV, CDR2 YYDKDF (reference sequence). Deletions cut 8 bases from V and 0 bases from J, with 8 bases between. The rearrangement links TRBV15 to TRBJ1-3; D is undetermined. This TCR derives from a woman aged 18-29 years with Graves' hyperthyroidism. The sequenced sample consisted of blood. Here the CDR3 reads CATSWGSGNTIYF. Written as DNA, the CDR3 is TGTGCCACCTCCTGGGGCTCTGGAAACACCATATATTTT.